The T cell receptor (beta chain) described here comes from a study of blood T cell repertoires in COVID-19. Background on the study: Whether acute or convalescent, the COVID-19 samples came from the United States, Italy and Spain.

In germline, CDR1 is SGHDT, CDR2 YYEEEE. CDR3 size: 15 residues. J lost 7 bases, V lost 0 bases, and 7 bases had no gene match. Only in-frame clones appear in the TCRdb table, and some are missing; sequencing was by immunoSEQ multiplex PCR. Of under 300,000 clones in the sample, around 86% were seen once. The specimen was peripheral blood. The chain combines TRBV5-6 with TRBJ1-5; 7 nucleotides align to TRBD1. This clonotype was obtained from a woman aged 30 to 39 with active or convalescent COVID-19. The CDR3 region is CASSLGGRGYQPQHF. The CDR3 DNA reads TGTGCCAGCAGCTTGGGCGGCAGGGGGTACCAGCCCCAGCATTTT.